This T cell receptor beta chain derives from a study of CXCR3-negative and CXCR3-positive naive CD8 T cells. Study-level findings and limits: TCR interaction strength was inferred from TRB CDR3 physicochemistry, as CD5 matched across naive subsets. Researchers report that CXCR3-positive naive cells carry more hydrophobic TRB CDR3s than CXCR3-negative naive cells.

Germline values: CDR1 MDHEN, CDR2 SYDVKM. The CDR3 is made up of 17 amino acids. On this clonotype itself: Its matching antigen is unknown.

The libraries of TRB cDNA were prepared using 5' RACE with UMI labels. With the 5' RACE reads reprocessed, TCRdb shows one record per CDR3 protein and no DNA. The table gives around 63,000 distinct CDR3 sequences; the top ten clones make up around 4.8% of it. This clonotype was sampled from a human donor in good health. Some clones in this sample may be carry-over from other donors' samples. The chain combines TRBV28 with TRBJ2-3; TCRdb indicates TRBD1, and absent DNA this call remains unverified. The specimen sequenced was naive CXCR3+ CD8+ T cells from blood. Subset described: CD45RO-CCR7+CD27+CD95- naive CD8+ T cells expressing CXCR3 (TNR3+). The chain's CDR3 is CASSLPLGTEDPDTQYF. Using reference TRBV28 and TRBJ2-3 for the parts outside the CDR3, the full variable domain is DVKVTQSSRYLVKRTGEKVFLECVQDMDHENMFWYRQDPGLGLRLIYFSYDVKMKEKGDIPEGYSVSREKKERFSLILESASTNQTSMYLCASSLPLGTEDPDTQYFGPGTRLTVL.